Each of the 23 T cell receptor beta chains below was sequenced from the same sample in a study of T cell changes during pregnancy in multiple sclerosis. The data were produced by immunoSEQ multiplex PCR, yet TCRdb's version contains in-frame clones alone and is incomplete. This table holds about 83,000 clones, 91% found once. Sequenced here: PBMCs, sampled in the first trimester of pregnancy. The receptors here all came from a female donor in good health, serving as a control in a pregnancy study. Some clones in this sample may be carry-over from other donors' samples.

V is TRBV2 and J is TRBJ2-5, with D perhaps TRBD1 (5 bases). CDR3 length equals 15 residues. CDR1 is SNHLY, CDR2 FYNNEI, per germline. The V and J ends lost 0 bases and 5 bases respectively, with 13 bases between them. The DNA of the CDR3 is TGTGCCAGCAGTGAAGCGGGGCTCGAGGACGAGACCCAGTACTTC. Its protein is CASSEAGLEDETQYF. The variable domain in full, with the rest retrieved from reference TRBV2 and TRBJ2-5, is EPEVTQTPSHQVTQMGQEVILRCVPISNHLYFYWYRQILGQKVEFLVSFYNNEISEKSEIFDDQFSVERPDGSNFTLKIRSTKLEDSAMYFCASSEAGLEDETQYFGPGTRLLVL.

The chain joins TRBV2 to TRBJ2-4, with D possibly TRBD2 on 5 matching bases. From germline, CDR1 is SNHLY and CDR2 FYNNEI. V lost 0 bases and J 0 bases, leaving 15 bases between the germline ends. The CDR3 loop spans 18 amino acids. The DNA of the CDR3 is TGTGCCAGCAGTGAAGCGCTTCGAGGGTTTATAGCCAAAAACATTCAGTACTTC. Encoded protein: CASSEALRGFIAKNIQYF. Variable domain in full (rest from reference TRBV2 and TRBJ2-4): EPEVTQTPSHQVTQMGQEVILRCVPISNHLYFYWYRQILGQKVEFLVSFYNNEISEKSEIFDDQFSVERPDGSNFTLKIRSTKLEDSAMYFCASSEALRGFIAKNIQYFGAGTRLSVL.

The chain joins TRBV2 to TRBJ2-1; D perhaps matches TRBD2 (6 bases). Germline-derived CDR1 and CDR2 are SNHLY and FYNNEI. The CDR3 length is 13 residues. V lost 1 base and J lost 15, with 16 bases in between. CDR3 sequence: CASSEEWEDRAFF. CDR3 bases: TGTGCCAGCAGTGAAGAATGGGAGGACCGGGCGTTCTTC.

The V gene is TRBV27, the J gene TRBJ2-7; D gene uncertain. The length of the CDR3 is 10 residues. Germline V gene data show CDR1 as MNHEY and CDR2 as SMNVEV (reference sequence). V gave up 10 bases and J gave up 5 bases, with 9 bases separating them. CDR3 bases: TGTGCCAACCGGCGGCACGAGCAGTACTTC. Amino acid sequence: CANRRHEQYF.

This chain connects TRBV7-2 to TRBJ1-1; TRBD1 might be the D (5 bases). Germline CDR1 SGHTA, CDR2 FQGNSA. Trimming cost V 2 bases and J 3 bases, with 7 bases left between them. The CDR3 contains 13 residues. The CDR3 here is CASSLIGDTEAFF. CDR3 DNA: TGTGCCAGCAGCTTAATAGGGGACACTGAAGCTTTCTTT.

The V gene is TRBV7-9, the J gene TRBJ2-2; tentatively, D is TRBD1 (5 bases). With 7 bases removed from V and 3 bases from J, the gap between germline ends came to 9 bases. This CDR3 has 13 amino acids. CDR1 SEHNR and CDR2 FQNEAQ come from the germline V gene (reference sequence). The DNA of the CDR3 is TGTGCCAGCACCCTAGGGGACACCGGGGAGCTGTTTTTT. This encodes CASTLGDTGELFF.

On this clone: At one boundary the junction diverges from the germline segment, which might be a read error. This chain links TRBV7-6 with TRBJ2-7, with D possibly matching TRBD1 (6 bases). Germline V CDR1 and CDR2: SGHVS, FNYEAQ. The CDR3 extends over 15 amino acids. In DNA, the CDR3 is TGTGCCAGCAGCTCCCGACAGGCGGTATCCTCCGAGCAGTACTTC. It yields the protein CASSSRQAVSSEQYF.

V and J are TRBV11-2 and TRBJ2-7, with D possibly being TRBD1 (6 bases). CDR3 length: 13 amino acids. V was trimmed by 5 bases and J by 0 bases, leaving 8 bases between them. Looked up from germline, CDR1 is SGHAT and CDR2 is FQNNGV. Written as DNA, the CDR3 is TGTGCCAGCAGCCAGGGGCCCTCCTACGAGCAGTACTTC. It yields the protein CASSQGPSYEQYF. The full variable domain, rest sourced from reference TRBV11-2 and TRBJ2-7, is EAGVAQSPRYKIIEKRQSVAFWCNPISGHATLYWYQQILGQGPKLLIQFQNNGVVDDSQLPKDRFSAERLKGVDSTLKIQPAKLEDSAVYLCASSQGPSYEQYFGPGTRLTVT.

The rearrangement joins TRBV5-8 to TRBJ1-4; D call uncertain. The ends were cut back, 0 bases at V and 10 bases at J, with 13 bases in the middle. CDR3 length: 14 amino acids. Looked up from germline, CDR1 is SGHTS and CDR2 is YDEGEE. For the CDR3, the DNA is TGTGCCAGCAGCTTGGACGGAGGACCGCGAAAACTGTTTTTT. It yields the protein CASSLDGGPRKLFF.

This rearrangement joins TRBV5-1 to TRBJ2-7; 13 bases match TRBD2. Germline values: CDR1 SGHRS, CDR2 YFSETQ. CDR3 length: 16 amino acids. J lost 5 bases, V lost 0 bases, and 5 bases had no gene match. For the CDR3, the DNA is TGCGCCAGCAGCTTGGGGACTAGCGGGAGAACAGACGAGCAGTACTTC. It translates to CASSLGTSGRTDEQYF.

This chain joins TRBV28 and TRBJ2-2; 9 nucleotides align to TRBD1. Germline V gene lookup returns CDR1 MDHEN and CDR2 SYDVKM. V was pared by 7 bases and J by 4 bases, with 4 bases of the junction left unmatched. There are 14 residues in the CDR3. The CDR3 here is CASTPDRGTGELFF. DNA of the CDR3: TGTGCCAGCACCCCGGACAGGGGCACCGGGGAGCTGTTTTTT.

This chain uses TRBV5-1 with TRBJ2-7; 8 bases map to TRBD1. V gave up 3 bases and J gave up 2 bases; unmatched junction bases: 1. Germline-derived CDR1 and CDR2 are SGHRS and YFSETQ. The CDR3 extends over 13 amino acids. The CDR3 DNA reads TGCGCCAGCAGCTCGGACAGGGCCTACGAGCAGTACTTC. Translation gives CASSSDRAYEQYF.

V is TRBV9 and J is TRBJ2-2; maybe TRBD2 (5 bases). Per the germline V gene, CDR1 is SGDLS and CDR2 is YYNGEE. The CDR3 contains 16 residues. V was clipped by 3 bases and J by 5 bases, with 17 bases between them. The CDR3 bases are TGTGCCAGCAGCGCCTTACTAGGGTCCGGAACCGGGGAGCTGTTTTTT. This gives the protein CASSALLGSGTGELFF.

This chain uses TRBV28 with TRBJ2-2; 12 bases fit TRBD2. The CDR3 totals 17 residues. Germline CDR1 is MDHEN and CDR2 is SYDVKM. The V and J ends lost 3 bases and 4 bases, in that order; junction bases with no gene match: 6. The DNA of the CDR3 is TGTGCCAGCAGTTTGCTAGCGGGGGGGCCGGGCACCGGGGAGCTGTTTTTT. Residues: CASSLLAGGPGTGELFF.

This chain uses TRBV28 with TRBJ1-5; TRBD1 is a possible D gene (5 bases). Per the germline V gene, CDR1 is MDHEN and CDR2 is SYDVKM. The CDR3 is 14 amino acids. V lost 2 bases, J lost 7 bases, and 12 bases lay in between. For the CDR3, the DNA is TGTGCCAGCAGTTTAGGGCAGGGTAGACAGCCCCAGCATTTT. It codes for CASSLGQGRQPQHF.

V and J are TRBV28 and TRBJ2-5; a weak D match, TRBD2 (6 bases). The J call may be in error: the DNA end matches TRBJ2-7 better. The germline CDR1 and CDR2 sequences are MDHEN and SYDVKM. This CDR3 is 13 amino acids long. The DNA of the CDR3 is TGTGCCAGCGGGGGGTCAGGGACCTACGAGCAGTACTTC. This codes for CASGGSGTYEQYF.

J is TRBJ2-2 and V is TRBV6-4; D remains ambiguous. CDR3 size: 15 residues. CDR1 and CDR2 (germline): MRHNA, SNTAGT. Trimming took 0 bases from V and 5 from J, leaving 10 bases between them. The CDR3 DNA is TGTGCCAGCAGTGACTCGGTAGATCCAACCGGGGAGCTGTTTTTT. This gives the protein CASSDSVDPTGELFF.

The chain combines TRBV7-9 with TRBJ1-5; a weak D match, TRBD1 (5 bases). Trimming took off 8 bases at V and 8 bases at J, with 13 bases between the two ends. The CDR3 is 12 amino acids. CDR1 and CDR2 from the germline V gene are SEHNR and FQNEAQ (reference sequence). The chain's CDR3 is CASSNRGEPQHF. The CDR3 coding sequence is TGTGCCAGCTCCAATCGGGGGGAGCCCCAGCATTTT.

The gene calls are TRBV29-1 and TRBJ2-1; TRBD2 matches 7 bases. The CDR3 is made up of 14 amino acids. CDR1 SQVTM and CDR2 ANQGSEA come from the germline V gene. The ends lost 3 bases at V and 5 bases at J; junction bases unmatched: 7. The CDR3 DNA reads TGCAGCGTTGAGGGGACTACAAAAGACAATGAGCAGTTCTTC. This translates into CSVEGTTKDNEQFF.

For the CDR3, the DNA is TGCAGCGTGAGGGGGAGACTCTATGAAAAACTGTTTTTT. As protein: CSVRGRLYEKLFF. The rearrangement links TRBV29-1 to TRBJ1-4; D may be TRBD1 (6 bases). This CDR3 is 13 amino acids long. Trimming removed 6 bases at V and 6 bases at J, with 14 bases between. Germline V CDR1 and CDR2: SQVTM, ANQGSEA.

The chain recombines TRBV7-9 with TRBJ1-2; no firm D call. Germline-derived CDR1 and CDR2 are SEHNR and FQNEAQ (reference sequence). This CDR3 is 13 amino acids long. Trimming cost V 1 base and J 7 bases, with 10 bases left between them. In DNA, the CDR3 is TGTGCCAGCAGCTTAGAAGCGGCTGGTGGCTACACCTTC. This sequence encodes CASSLEAAGGYTF.

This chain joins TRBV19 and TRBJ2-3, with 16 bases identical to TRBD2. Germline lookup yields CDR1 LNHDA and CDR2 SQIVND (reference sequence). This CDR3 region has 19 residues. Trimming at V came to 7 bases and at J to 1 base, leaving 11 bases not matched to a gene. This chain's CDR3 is CASTPGTSGGARGTDTQYF. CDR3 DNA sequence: TGTGCCAGTACCCCGGGGACTAGCGGGGGGGCCCGCGGCACAGATACGCAGTATTTT.

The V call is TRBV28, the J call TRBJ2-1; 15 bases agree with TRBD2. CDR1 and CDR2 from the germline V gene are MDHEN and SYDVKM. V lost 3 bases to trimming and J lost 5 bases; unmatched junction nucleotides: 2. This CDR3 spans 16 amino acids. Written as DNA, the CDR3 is TGTGCCAGCAGTTTGGGGACTAGCGGGGGGAACAATGAGCAGTTCTTC. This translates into CASSLGTSGGNNEQFF.